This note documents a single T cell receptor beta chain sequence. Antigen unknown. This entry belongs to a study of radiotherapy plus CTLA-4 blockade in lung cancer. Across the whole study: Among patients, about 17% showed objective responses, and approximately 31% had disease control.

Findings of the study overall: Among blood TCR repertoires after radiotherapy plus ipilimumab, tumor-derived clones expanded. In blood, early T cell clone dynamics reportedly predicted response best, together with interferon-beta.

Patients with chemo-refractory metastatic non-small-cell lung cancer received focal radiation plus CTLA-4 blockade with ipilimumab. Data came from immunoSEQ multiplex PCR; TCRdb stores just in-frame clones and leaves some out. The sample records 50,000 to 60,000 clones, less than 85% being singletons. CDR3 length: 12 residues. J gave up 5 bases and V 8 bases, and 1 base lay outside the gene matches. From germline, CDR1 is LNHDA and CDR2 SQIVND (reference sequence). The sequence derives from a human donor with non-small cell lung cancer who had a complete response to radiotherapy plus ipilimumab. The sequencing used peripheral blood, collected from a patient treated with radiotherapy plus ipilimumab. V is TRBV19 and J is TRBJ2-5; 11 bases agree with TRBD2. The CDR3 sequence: CASRLAGETQYF. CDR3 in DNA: TGTGCCAGTCGACTAGCGGGGGAGACCCAGTACTTC.